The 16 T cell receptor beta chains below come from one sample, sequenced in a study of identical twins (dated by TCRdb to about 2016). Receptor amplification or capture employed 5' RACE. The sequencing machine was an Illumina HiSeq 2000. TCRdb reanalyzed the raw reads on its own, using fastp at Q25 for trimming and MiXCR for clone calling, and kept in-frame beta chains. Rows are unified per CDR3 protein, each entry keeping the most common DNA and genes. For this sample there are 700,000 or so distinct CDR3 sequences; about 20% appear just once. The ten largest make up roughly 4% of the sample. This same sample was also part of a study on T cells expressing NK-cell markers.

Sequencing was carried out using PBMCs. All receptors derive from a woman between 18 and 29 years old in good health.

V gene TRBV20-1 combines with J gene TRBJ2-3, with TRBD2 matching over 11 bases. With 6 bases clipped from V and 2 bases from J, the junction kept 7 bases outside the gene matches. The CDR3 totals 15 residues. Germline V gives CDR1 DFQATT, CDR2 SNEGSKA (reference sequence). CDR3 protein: CSAPRLAGNTDTQYF. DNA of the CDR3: TGCAGTGCACCACGACTAGCGGGAAACACAGATACGCAGTATTTT.

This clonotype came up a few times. CDR3 sequence (DNA): TGCGCCAGCAGCCGGTCTTCGGGGGCGGGGGGGAACAATGAGCAGTTCTTC. Its protein is CASSRSSGAGGNNEQFF. The chain links TRBV5-1 to TRBJ2-1; 9 bases fit TRBD2. CDR1 SGHRS and CDR2 YFSETQ come from the germline V gene. With V trimmed by 4 bases and J by 5 bases, 13 bases remained unmatched. The CDR3 sequence is 17 residues long.

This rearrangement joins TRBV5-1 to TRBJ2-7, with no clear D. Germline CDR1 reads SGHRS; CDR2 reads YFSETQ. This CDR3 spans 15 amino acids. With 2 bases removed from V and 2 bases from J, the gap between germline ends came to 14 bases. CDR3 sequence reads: CASSLLSIEAYEQYF. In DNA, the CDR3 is TGCGCCAGCAGCTTACTCTCTATCGAGGCCTACGAGCAGTACTTC.

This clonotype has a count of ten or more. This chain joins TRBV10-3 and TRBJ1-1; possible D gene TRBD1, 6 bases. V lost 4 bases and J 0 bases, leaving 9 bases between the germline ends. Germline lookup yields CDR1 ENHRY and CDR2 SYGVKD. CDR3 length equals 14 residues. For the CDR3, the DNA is TGTGCCATCAGTGGAGGGGGTATGAACACTGAAGCTTTCTTT. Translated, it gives CAISGGGMNTEAFF.

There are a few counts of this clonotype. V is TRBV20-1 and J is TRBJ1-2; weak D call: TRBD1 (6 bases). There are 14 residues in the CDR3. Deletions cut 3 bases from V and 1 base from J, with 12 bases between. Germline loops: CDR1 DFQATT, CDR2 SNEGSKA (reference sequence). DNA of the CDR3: TGCAGTGCTAGTAGGCACAGGGATAACTATGGCTACACCTTC. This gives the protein CSASRHRDNYGYTF.

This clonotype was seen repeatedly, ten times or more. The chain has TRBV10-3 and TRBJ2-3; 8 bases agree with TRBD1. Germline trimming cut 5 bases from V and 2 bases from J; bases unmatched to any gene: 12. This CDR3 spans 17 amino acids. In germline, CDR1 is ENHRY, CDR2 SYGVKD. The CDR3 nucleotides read TGTGCCATCAGTTCCGGCCCGACAGGGGTCCACACAGATACGCAGTATTTT. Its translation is CAISSGPTGVHTDTQYF.

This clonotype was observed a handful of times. The CDR3 here is CASSPSFVYEQYF. CDR3 DNA: TGTGCCAGCTCACCTTCGTTCGTCTACGAGCAGTACTTC. The gene calls are TRBV18 and TRBJ2-7, with D unclear. The CDR3 covers 13 residues. Deletions cut 3 bases from V and 3 bases from J, with 9 bases between. Germline V gene lookup returns CDR1 KGHSH and CDR2 LQKENI.

The CDR3 region is CSATPFRQGISKVYYEQYF. CDR3 bases: TGCAGTGCTACCCCGTTCCGACAGGGAATAAGTAAGGTTTATTACGAGCAGTACTTC. The gene calls are TRBV20-1 and TRBJ2-7; 7 bases are a match to TRBD1. The CDR3 covers 19 residues. The V gene end was trimmed by 4 bases and the J gene end by 4 bases; junction bases not matched to a gene: 25. Germline CDR1 and CDR2: DFQATT and SNEGSKA (reference sequence).

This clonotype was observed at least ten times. CDR3 residues: CASSATSGGQETQYF. CDR3 coding DNA: TGTGCCAGCAGCGCGACTAGCGGAGGGCAAGAGACCCAGTACTTC. V gene TRBV6-4 combines with J gene TRBJ2-5; TRBD2 agrees at 9 bases. The trim removed 6 bases at V and 2 bases at J, leaving 7 bases unmatched. The germline V gene has CDR1 MRHNA and CDR2 SNTAGT. This CDR3 has 15 residues.

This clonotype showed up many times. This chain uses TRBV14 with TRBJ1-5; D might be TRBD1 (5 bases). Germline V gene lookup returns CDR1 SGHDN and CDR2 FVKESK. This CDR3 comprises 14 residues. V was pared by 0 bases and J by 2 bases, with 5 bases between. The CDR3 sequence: CASSQDRGNQPQHF. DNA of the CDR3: TGTGCCAGCAGCCAAGACAGGGGCAATCAGCCCCAGCATTTT.

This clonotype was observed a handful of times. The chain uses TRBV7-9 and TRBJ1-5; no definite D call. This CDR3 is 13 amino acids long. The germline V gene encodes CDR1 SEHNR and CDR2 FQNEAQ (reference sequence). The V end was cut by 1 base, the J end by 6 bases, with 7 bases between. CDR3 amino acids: CASSLDGTQPQHF. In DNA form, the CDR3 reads TGTGCCAGCAGCTTAGATGGCACTCAGCCCCAGCATTTT.

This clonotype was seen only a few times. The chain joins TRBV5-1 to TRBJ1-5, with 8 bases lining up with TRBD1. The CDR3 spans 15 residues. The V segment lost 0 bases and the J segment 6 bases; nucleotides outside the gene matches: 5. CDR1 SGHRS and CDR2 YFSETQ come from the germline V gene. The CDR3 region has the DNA TGCGCCAGCAGCTTGGAGGCAGGGGGCAGTCAGCCCCAGCATTTT. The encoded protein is CASSLEAGGSQPQHF.

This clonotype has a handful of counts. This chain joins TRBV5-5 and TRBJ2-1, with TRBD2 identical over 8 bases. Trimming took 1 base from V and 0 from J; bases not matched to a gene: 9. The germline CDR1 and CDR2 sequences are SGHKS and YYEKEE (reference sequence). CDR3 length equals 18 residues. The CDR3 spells CASSLFPPSGSSYNEQFF. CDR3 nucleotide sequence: TGTGCCAGCAGCTTGTTCCCCCCCAGCGGGAGCTCCTACAATGAGCAGTTCTTC.

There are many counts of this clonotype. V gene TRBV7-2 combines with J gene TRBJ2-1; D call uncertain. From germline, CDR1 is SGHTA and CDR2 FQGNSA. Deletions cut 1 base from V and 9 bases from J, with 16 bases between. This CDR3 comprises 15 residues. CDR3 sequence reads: CASSLGLREGGEQFF. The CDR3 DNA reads TGTGCCAGCAGCTTAGGTTTAAGGGAAGGCGGTGAGCAGTTCTTC.

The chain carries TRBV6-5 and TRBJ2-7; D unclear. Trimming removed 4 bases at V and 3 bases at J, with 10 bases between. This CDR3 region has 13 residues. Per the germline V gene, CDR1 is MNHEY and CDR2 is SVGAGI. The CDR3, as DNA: TGTGCCAGCAGTTTGCACAGAGTCTACGAGCAGTACTTC. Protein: CASSLHRVYEQYF.

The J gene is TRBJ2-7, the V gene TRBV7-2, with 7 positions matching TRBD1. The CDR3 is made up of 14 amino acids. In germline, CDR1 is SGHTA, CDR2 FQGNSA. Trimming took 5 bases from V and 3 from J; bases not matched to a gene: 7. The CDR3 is CASSRWTGGYEQYF. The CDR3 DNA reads TGTGCCAGCAGCCGGTGGACAGGAGGCTACGAGCAGTACTTC.